The 19 T cell receptor beta chains listed next were all sequenced from one sample in a study of PD-1 blockade in classical Hodgkin lymphoma (dated by TCRdb to about 2020). The time point label, as the study defines it: cycle 4 day 1 (C4D1), after around six weeks of nivolumab. Every trial patient had relapsed following autologous stem cell transplantation, and prior brentuximab vedotin exposure was what differed among cohorts A, B and C. Magnetic negative selection with a Miltenyi CD4+ T cell isolation kit was used to purify CD4+ T cells from thawed PBMCs. Library method: the immunoSEQ multiplex PCR assay. TCRdb's version of the immuneACCESS table is confined to in-frame rearrangements and falls short of the full clone set. An unresolved V gene accounts for under half of the shortfall where checked; the remainder is of unknown origin. Within this sample are more than 10,000 clones, with roughly 90% of them counted one time only. In total, the top ten clones hold about 0.85% of the sample.

The specimen was CD4+ T cells from blood, collected before the fourth cycle of nivolumab. The source of these receptors is a human donor with classical Hodgkin lymphoma.

V and J are TRBV5-4 and TRBJ2-1; D gene ambiguous. The CDR3 is 15 amino acids. Germline values: CDR1 SGHNT, CDR2 YYREEE (reference sequence). V shed 4 bases and J shed 1 base, with 12 bases lying between them. CDR3 protein: CASSPPIMSYNEQFF. In DNA form, the CDR3 reads TGTGCCAGCAGCCCCCCCATAATGTCCTACAATGAGCAGTTCTTC.

The chain employs TRBV19 and TRBJ2-5; TRBD2 aligns across 7 bases. This CDR3 contains 14 residues. Germline trimming cut 7 bases from V and 2 bases from J; bases unmatched to any gene: 7. Germline CDR1 and CDR2: LNHDA and SQIVND (reference sequence). CDR3 nucleotides: TGTGCCAGTAACTCTGGGGGGGGACAAGAGACCCAGTACTTC. This codes for CASNSGGGQETQYF.

V and J are TRBV6-6 and TRBJ1-2; D is unclear. Germline V gene data show CDR1 as MNHNY and CDR2 as SVGAGI (reference sequence). Deletions cut 6 bases from V and 4 bases from J, with 12 bases between. The CDR3 runs to 13 residues. The CDR3 DNA follows: TGTGCCAGCAGGACGGGGAACTCCTATGGCTACACCTTC. It is translated as CASRTGNSYGYTF.

The chain links TRBV7-9 to TRBJ2-2; 10 bases match TRBD1. Germline CDR1 reads SEHNR; CDR2 reads FQNEAQ (reference sequence). This CDR3 comprises 16 residues. The trim removed 5 bases at V and 3 bases at J, leaving 6 bases unmatched. CDR3 protein: CASSRGGTGDTGELFF. In nucleotides, the CDR3 is TGTGCCAGCAGCCGCGGGGGGACAGGGGACACCGGGGAGCTGTTTTTT.

This chain uses TRBV28 with TRBJ2-7; the match to TRBD2 covers 7 bases. V shed 6 bases and J 6 bases; nucleotides not matched to a gene: 8. Germline V gene sequence: CDR1 MDHEN, CDR2 SYDVKM. The CDR3 runs 13 residues. The CDR3 nucleotides read TGTGCCAGCAGCCCTGGGGGGGTGGGCGAGCAGTACTTC. Its translation: CASSPGGVGEQYF.

The chain couples TRBV7-2 to TRBJ1-1; the D is unclear. The CDR3 length is 15 residues. CDR1 and CDR2 from the germline V gene are SGHTA and FQGNSA. Between the trimmed V and J ends, which lost 7 bases and 1 base, there was a span of 16 bases. The CDR3 protein is CASTPVSRRNTEAFF. CDR3 coding DNA: TGTGCCAGCACCCCGGTGAGTCGTAGGAACACTGAAGCTTTCTTT.

The chain carries TRBV7-2 and TRBJ1-3; perhaps TRBD1 as D (5 bases). Trimming left V 6 bases short and J 4 bases short, with 16 bases between. CDR1 is SGHTA and CDR2 is FQGNSA in the germline V gene. The CDR3 runs to 15 residues. The DNA for the CDR3 is TGTGCCAGCAGATCCGGGGCCTCAGGCGGAAACACCATATATTTT. Protein product: CASRSGASGGNTIYF.

This clone was counted a single time. This chain links TRBV7-6 with TRBJ2-2; D remains unclear. Looked up from germline, CDR1 is SGHVS and CDR2 is FNYEAQ. Trimming took off 7 bases at V and 1 base at J, with 4 bases between the two ends. CDR3 length equals 12 residues. CDR3 sequence (DNA): TGTGCCAGCACCCGGAACACCGGGGAGCTGTTTTTT. This encodes CASTRNTGELFF.

This sequence joins TRBV5-8 and TRBJ2-3; D perhaps matches TRBD1 (5 bases). The germline V and J ends were trimmed by 0 bases and 5 bases, with 13 bases remaining between them. Per germline, CDR1 SGHTS and CDR2 YDEGEE. The length of the CDR3 is 15 residues. CDR3: CASSLGAGRGDTQYF. The CDR3 nucleotides read TGTGCCAGCAGCTTGGGGGCAGGGCGTGGAGATACGCAGTATTTT.

CDR3 protein: CATRRTDTQYF. The CDR3 DNA reads as TGTGCCACCAGACGCACAGATACGCAGTATTTT. The chain recombines TRBV15 with TRBJ2-3, with D unclear. V lost 6 bases to trimming and J lost 1 base, with 2 bases between them. This CDR3 comprises 11 residues. Germline lookup yields CDR1 LNHNV and CDR2 YYDKDF (reference sequence).

The chain links TRBV19 to TRBJ2-2, with D perhaps being TRBD1 or TRBD2 (6 bases each). The V end lost 5 bases, the J end lost 3 bases, and 19 bases lay between the germline ends. The CDR3 has 17 residues. Per the germline V gene, CDR1 is LNHDA and CDR2 is SQIVND (reference sequence). The CDR3 sequence: CASSFPEGVVDTGELFF. The CDR3, as DNA: TGTGCCAGTAGTTTCCCGGAGGGGGTGGTTGACACCGGGGAGCTGTTTTTT.

The chain combines TRBV9 with TRBJ1-4; D may be TRBD1 (6 bases). CDR1 SGDLS and CDR2 YYNGEE come from the germline V gene. This CDR3 comprises 14 residues. Trimming removed 3 bases at V and 6 bases at J, with 12 bases between. CDR3 bases: TGTGCCAGCAGCGCCCGGGACACAGATGAAAAACTGTTTTTT. It specifies CASSARDTDEKLFF.

The gene calls are TRBV9 and TRBJ1-5; 8 bases align to TRBD1. Trimming cost V 4 bases and J 6 bases; bases outside gene matches: 6. This CDR3 has 14 amino acids. In germline, CDR1 is SGDLS, CDR2 YYNGEE. CDR3 coding DNA: TGTGCCAGCAGCAACGGACAGGGAGGTCAGCCCCAGCATTTT. Its protein is CASSNGQGGQPQHF.

The rearrangement links TRBV28 to TRBJ1-1; D gene unclear. This CDR3 comprises 13 residues. V was pared by 1 base and J by 1 base, with 4 bases between. Germline loops: CDR1 MDHEN, CDR2 SYDVKM. CDR3 bases: TGTGCCAGCAGTTTATTGGCGAACACTGAAGCTTTCTTT. It yields the protein CASSLLANTEAFF. Variable domain in full (rest from reference TRBV28 and TRBJ1-1): DVKVTQSSRYLVKRTGEKVFLECVQDMDHENMFWYRQDPGLGLRLIYFSYDVKMKEKGDIPEGYSVSREKKERFSLILESASTNQTSMYLCASSLLANTEAFFGQGTRLTVV.

V usage is TRBV7-9 and J usage is TRBJ2-7, with D possibly matching TRBD2 (5 bases). The germline V gene encodes CDR1 SEHNR and CDR2 FQNEAQ (reference sequence). CDR3 length equals 13 residues. The germline V and J ends were trimmed by 6 bases and 4 bases, with 13 bases remaining between them. In DNA, the CDR3 is TGTGCCAGCAGGCTAACTACGGGGTACGAGCAGTACTTC. Its translation is CASRLTTGYEQYF.

The chain employs TRBV5-6 and TRBJ1-2; TRBD1 matches 8 bases. Germline V gives CDR1 SGHDT, CDR2 YYEEEE. The CDR3 totals 12 residues. The trim removed 4 bases at V and 8 bases at J, leaving 4 bases unmatched. The CDR3 bases are TGTGCCAGCAGCGGACAGGGCAGCGGCTACACCTTC. Protein: CASSGQGSGYTF.

The chain joins TRBV27 to TRBJ1-4; D is unclear. Germline lookup yields CDR1 MNHEY and CDR2 SMNVEV (reference sequence). CDR3 length equals 15 residues. V lost 2 bases and J 7 bases, leaving 14 bases between the germline ends. CDR3 sequence reads: CASSLVGSGFEKLFF. CDR3 sequence (DNA): TGTGCCAGCAGTTTAGTGGGATCGGGATTTGAAAAACTGTTTTTT. The whole variable domain, filled in from reference TRBV27 and TRBJ1-4, reads EAQVTQNPRYLITVTGKKLTVTCSQNMNHEYMSWYRQDPGLGLRQIYYSMNVEVTDKGDVPEGYKVSRKEKRNFPLILESPSPNQTSLYFCASSLVGSGFEKLFFGSGTQLSVL.

The chain is built from TRBV5-8 and TRBJ2-5; 8 positions agree with TRBD2. Per the germline V gene, CDR1 is SGHTS and CDR2 is YDEGEE. After removal of 3 bases from V and 4 bases from J, the junction contained 8 bases not matched to a gene. CDR3 length: 15 residues. The CDR3 reads CASSSIRGGGETQYF. DNA of the CDR3: TGTGCCAGCAGCTCCATTCGGGGGGGCGGAGAGACCCAGTACTTC.

V usage is TRBV5-1 and J usage is TRBJ1-3, with a tentative D call TRBD1 (6 bases). The germline V and J ends were trimmed by 4 bases and 4 bases, with 15 bases remaining between them. The CDR3 is made up of 15 amino acids. In germline, CDR1 is SGHRS, CDR2 YFSETQ. CDR3 sequence: CASSPNTGSGNTIYF. The DNA for the CDR3 is TGCGCCAGCAGCCCCAATACAGGGTCAGGAAACACCATATATTTT. Full variable domain (remainder filled in from reference TRBV5-1 and TRBJ1-3): KAGVTQTPRYLIKTRGQQVTLSCSPISGHRSVSWYQQTPGQGLQFLFEYFSETQRNKGNFPGRFSGRQFSNSRSEMNVSTLELGDSALYLCASSPNTGSGNTIYFGEGSWLTVV.